The entry below describes one T cell receptor (beta chain). The antigen remains unidentified. Authors of the study amplified TCR beta CDR3 regions from RNA transcripts. The TCR CDR3 was amplified in a first-round RT-PCR using the HTBI primer set. TCRdb processed the multiplex PCR reads anew with MiXCR; each CDR3 protein has one entry. Among roughly 500,000 distinct CDR3 sequences, approximately 25% were seen once, and the ten largest hold about 11%. This record belongs to a study of T cells in Graves' hyperthyroidism and ophthalmopathy. For the study at large: Peripheral blood collection took place at initial diagnosis, before any treatment.

Study observations and caveats: Ophthalmopathy was separated from stable hyperthyroidism by a 13 V-J model.

The ends were cut back, 3 bases at V and 2 bases at J, with 10 bases in the middle. The CDR3 is made up of 15 amino acids. The source of this sequence is a woman aged 25 to 39 with Graves' ophthalmopathy. The gene calls are TRBV12-3 or TRBV12-4 and TRBJ2-2; D gene ambiguous. Input material: blood. The CDR3 reads CASSFPGRNTGELFF. The CDR3 DNA reads as TGTGCCAGCAGTTTCCCCGGGCGCAACACCGGGGAGCTGTTTTTT.